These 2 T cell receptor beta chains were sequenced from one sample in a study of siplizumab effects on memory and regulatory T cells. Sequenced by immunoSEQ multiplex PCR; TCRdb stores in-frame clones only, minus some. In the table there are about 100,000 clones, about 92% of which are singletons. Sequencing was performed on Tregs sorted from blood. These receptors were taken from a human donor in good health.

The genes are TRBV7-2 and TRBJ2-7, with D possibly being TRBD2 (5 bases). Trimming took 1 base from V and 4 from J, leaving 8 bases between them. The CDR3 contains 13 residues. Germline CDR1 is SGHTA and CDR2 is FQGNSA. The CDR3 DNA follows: TGTGCCAGCAGCTTAGTTTCGGGGTACGAGCAGTACTTC. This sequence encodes CASSLVSGYEQYF. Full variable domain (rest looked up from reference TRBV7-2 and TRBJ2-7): GAGVSQSPSNKVTEKGKDVELRCDPISGHTALYWYRQSLGQGLEFLIYFQGNSAPDKSGLPSDRFSAERTGGSVSTLTIQRTQQEDSAVYLCASSLVSGYEQYFGPGTRLTVT.

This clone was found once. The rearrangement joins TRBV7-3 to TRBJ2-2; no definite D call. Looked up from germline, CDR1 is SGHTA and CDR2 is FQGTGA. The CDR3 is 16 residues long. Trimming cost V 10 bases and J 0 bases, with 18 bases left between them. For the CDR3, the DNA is TGTGCCACCTCAAAAACTCTACTCGCGAACACCGGGGAGCTGTTTTTT. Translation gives CATSKTLLANTGELFF.